Below are 5 T cell receptor beta chains sequenced from a single sample in a study of CD8+ T cells in alopecia areata. Once RNA had been extracted, it was reverse transcribed into cDNA to act as the sequencing template. Only in-frame clones appear in the TCRdb table, and some are missing; sequencing was by immunoSEQ multiplex PCR. Of about 110,000 clones listed, 55% to 60% were seen once; the top ten hold over 20%. The sequencing sample was made of NKG2D-low CD8+ T cells sorted from blood. The receptor set was obtained from a human donor with alopecia areata.

The V call is TRBV4-2, the J call TRBJ2-7; D may match TRBD1 or TRBD2 (5 bases each). V lost 2 bases and J 1 base, leaving 9 bases between the germline ends. The CDR3 extends over 14 amino acids. From germline, CDR1 is LGHNA and CDR2 YNFKEQ. Here the CDR3 reads CASSQSGRSYEQYF. The CDR3 region has the DNA TGTGCCAGCAGCCAATCAGGGAGATCCTACGAGCAGTACTTC.

With regard to this clone: Being one base from a much bigger clone, this may be a read error. Other DNA sequences within the sample encode an identical CDR3. V is TRBV13 and J is TRBJ2-2; D unresolved. Trimming took 2 bases from V and 6 from J, leaving 1 base between them. Germline CDR1 is PRHDT and CDR2 is FYEKMQ (reference sequence). The CDR3 loop spans 11 amino acids. The CDR3 DNA sequence: TGTGCCAGCAGCTTATCCGGGGAGCTGTTTTTT. This encodes CASSLSGELFF.

This chain links TRBV29-1 with TRBJ1-2, with D perhaps TRBD1 (6 bases). Between the trimmed V and J ends, which lost 6 bases and 2 bases, there was a span of 16 bases. CDR1 and CDR2 (germline): SQVTM, ANQGSEA. The CDR3 totals 14 residues. The CDR3 reads CSVPPTGRNYGYTF. The CDR3 region has the DNA TGCAGCGTGCCACCAACAGGGAGGAACTATGGCTACACCTTC.

The CDR3 bases are TGTGCCATCAGTGGAGATAGAAGCTCCTACGAGCAGTACTTC. Translated: CAISGDRSSYEQYF. The chain has TRBV10-3 and TRBJ2-7; D not resolved. Trimming took 4 bases from V and 0 from J, leaving 10 bases between them. CDR3 length: 14 residues. Germline V gene sequence: CDR1 ENHRY, CDR2 SYGVKD.

The rearrangement uses TRBV27 and TRBJ2-3, with D perhaps assigned TRBD1 or TRBD2 (6 bases each). The CDR3 length is 15 residues. Per the germline V gene, CDR1 is MNHEY and CDR2 is SMNVEV (reference sequence). Trimming pared 2 bases from V and 0 bases from J, leaving 9 bases between. CDR3 nucleotides: TGTGCCAGCAGTTTACCGGGGGCTAGCACAGATACGCAGTATTTT. Its protein product is CASSLPGASTDTQYF.